The next 7 T cell receptor beta chains were all read from a single sample in a study of T-cell reconstitution after alpha-beta-depleted transplantation in children. TCRbeta library construction was performed incorporating unique molecular identifiers. One entry per CDR3 protein results from TCRdb running MiXCR on the PCR reads. Among approximately 430,000 distinct CDR3 sequences listed, 15% to 20% were seen once. The sequencing used PBMCs, mostly from graft donor cells, collected 360 days after TCRalphabeta/CD19-depleted stem cell transplant. These receptors originate from a boy in the first two years of life who had a stem cell transplant for Wiskott-Aldrich syndrome, so the T cells may come from the graft donor.

The chain combines TRBV27 with TRBJ2-1; D possibly corresponds to TRBD1 (5 bases). Trimming cost V 6 bases and J 6 bases, with 12 bases left between them. The CDR3 contains 13 residues. Germline loops: CDR1 MNHEY, CDR2 SMNVEV (reference sequence). CDR3 DNA sequence: TGTGCCAGCAGGAGGTCAGGGCGCAATGAGCAGTTCTTC. Its protein is CASRRSGRNEQFF.

V and J are TRBV4-3 and TRBJ2-1, with TRBD1 matching over 8 bases. Germline V lookup: CDR1 LGHNA, CDR2 YSLEER. Trimming removed 4 bases from V and 6 bases from J; junction bases left unmatched: 11. The CDR3 totals 16 residues. CDR3 amino acids: CASSPHLGQVANEQFF. CDR3 DNA sequence: TGCGCCAGCAGCCCCCACCTGGGACAGGTGGCCAATGAGCAGTTCTTC.

This clonotype turned up a few times. The chain employs TRBV3-1 and TRBJ2-2, with TRBD2 matching over 7 bases. Germline-derived CDR1 and CDR2 are LGHDT and YNNKEL (reference sequence). J gave up 4 bases and V 0 bases, and 8 bases lay outside the gene matches. The CDR3 sequence is 17 residues long. The CDR3 bases are TGTGCCAGCAGCCAAGATCAAACTAGCGCTGGCACCGGGGAGCTGTTTTTT. Protein sequence: CASSQDQTSAGTGELFF.

This clonotype was counted only a few times. V gene TRBV15 combines with J gene TRBJ2-7; D may be TRBD1 or TRBD2 (5 bases each). Germline loops: CDR1 LNHNV, CDR2 YYDKDF (reference sequence). Trimming left V 2 bases short and J 7 bases short, with 12 bases between. The CDR3 is made up of 13 amino acids. The CDR3 coding sequence is TGTGCCACCAGCAGAATACTAGAGGGGGAGCAGTACTTC. Its protein is CATSRILEGEQYF.

The CDR3 loop reads CASSISVREGREQFF. CDR3 DNA: TGTGCCAGTAGTATATCCGTACGGGAGGGCCGTGAGCAGTTCTTC. This chain connects TRBV19 to TRBJ2-1; 8 nucleotides match TRBD2. Germline assignment: CDR1 LNHDA and CDR2 SQIVND (reference sequence). The CDR3 length is 15 residues. With 2 bases clipped from V and 9 bases from J, the junction kept 9 bases outside the gene matches.

The CDR3 sequence is CSASRGKWTGVRYGYTF. The DNA of the CDR3 is TGCAGTGCTAGCCGCGGTAAATGGACAGGGGTACGCTATGGCTACACCTTC. This chain connects TRBV20-1 to TRBJ1-2, with TRBD1 matching 9 bases. CDR3 length: 17 residues. The V segment lost 3 bases and the J segment 4 bases; nucleotides outside the gene matches: 15. Germline CDR1 reads DFQATT; CDR2 reads SNEGSKA (reference sequence).

The chain links TRBV27 to TRBJ2-7, with D possibly matching TRBD2 (6 bases). Trimming took 0 bases from V and 3 from J, leaving 12 bases between them. Germline CDR1 reads MNHEY; CDR2 reads SMNVEV (reference sequence). The CDR3 runs to 15 residues. CDR3 sequence reads: CASSLSGGWLYEQYF. CDR3 in DNA: TGTGCCAGCAGTTTATCGGGGGGTTGGCTCTACGAGCAGTACTTC.